Below, 3 T cell receptor beta chains from the same sample are listed, as sequenced in a study of graft-versus-host responses after intestinal transplantation (dated by TCRdb to the early 2020s). Antigen specificity for these receptors is unknown. The time point label for this specimen denotes: cells obtained before transplantation from donor or recipient. The library was generated by the immunoSEQ multiplex PCR assay. TCRdb stores this immuneACCESS table with in-frame sequences only. Part of the clones is absent; in the studies checked, under half of the shortfall reflects unresolved V genes, and no reason is known for the rest. In all, the sample holds fewer than 130,000 clones, and 80% to 95% of those were seen once. Jointly, the top ten make up 0.4% to 0.55% of the sample. This sample comprised unstimulated CD8+ T cells sorted from spleen or lymph node cells, obtained before intestinal transplant. The origin of the receptors is a human donor who received an intestinal transplant.

The J gene is TRBJ2-1, the V gene TRBV27, with 9 bases identical to TRBD1. This CDR3 is 16 amino acids long. The germline gives CDR1 MNHEY, CDR2 SMNVEV (reference sequence). The V gene end was trimmed by 0 bases and the J gene end by 5 bases; junction bases not matched to a gene: 5. The CDR3 DNA follows: TGTGCCAGCAGTTTATCGGGACAGGGAATACACAATGAGCAGTTCTTC. It is translated as CASSLSGQGIHNEQFF.

The chain links TRBV6-1 to TRBJ1-3; D gene uncertain. CDR3 length equals 15 residues. The V end lost 0 bases, the J end lost 0 bases, and 6 bases lay between the germline ends. Germline V lookup: CDR1 MNHNS, CDR2 SASEGT. The CDR3 sequence: CASSEASSSGNTIYF. DNA for the CDR3: TGTGCCAGCAGTGAAGCGAGTAGCTCTGGAAACACCATATATTTT.

The V gene is TRBV4-2, the J gene TRBJ2-1; a possible D gene is TRBD2 (6 bases). Trimming removed 2 bases at V and 6 bases at J, with 14 bases between. This CDR3 comprises 15 residues. Germline lookup yields CDR1 LGHNA and CDR2 YNFKEQ. CDR3 bases: TGTGCCAGCAGCCAACTCCCGGGAGATGGCAATGAGCAGTTCTTC. Its translation: CASSQLPGDGNEQFF.